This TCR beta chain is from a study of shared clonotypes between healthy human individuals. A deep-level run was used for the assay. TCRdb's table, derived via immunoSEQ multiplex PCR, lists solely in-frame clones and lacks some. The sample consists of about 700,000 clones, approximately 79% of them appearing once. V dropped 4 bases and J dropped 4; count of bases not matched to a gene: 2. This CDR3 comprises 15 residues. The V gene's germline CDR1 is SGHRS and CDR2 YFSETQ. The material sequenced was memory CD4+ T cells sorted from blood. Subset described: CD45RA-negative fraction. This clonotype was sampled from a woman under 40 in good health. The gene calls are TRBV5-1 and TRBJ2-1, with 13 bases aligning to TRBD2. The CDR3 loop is CASSGGLAGYNEQFF. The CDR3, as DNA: TGCGCCAGCAGCGGGGGACTAGCGGGGTACAATGAGCAGTTCTTC.